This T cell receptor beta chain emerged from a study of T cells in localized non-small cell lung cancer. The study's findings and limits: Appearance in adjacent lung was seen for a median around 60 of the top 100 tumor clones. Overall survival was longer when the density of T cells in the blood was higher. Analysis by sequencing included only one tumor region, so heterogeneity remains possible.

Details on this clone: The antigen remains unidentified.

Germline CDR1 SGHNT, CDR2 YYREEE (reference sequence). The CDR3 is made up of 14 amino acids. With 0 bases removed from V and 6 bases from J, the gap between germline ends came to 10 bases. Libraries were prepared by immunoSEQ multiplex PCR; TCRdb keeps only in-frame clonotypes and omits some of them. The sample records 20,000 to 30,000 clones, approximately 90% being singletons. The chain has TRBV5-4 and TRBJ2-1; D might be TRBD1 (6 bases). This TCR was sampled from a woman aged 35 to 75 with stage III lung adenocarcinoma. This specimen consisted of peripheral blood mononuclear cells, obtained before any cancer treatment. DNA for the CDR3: TGTGCCAGCAGCTTGGAGGGGGAGCGCAATGAGCAGTTCTTC. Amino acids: CASSLEGERNEQFF.